This T cell receptor beta chain is drawn from a study of blood T cell repertoires in COVID-19. TCRdb's table, derived via immunoSEQ multiplex PCR, lists solely in-frame clones and lacks some. The sample lists approximately 250,000 clones, 80% to 90% occurring once. Germline CDR1 SEHNR, CDR2 FQNEAQ (reference sequence). Germline trimming cut 4 bases from V and 5 bases from J; bases unmatched to any gene: 6. The CDR3 has 14 residues. The rearrangement joins TRBV7-9 to TRBJ2-7; 9 bases are a match to TRBD1. Sequenced sample: peripheral blood. This clonotype was sampled from a man aged 30-40 years with active or convalescent COVID-19. The CDR3 sequence is CASSSGQGRDEQYF. CDR3 DNA sequence: TGTGCCAGCAGCTCAGGACAGGGGAGGGACGAGCAGTACTTC.